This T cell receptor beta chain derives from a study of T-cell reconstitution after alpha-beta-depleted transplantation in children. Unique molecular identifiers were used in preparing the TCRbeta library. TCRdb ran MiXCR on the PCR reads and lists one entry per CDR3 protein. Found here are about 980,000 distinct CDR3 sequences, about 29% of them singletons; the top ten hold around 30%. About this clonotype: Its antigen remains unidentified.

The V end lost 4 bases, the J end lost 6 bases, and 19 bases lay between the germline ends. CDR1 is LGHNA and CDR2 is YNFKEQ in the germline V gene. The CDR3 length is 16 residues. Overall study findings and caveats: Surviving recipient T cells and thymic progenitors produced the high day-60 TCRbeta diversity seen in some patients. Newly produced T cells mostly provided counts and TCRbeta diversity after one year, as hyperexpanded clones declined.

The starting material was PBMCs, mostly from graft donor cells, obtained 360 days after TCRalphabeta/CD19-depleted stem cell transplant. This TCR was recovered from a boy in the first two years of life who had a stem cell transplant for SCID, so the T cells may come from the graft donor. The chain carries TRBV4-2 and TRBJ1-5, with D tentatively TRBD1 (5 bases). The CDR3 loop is CASSPKSGGFGQPQHF. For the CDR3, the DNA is TGTGCCAGCAGCCCGAAAAGTGGGGGTTTCGGTCAGCCCCAGCATTTT.